These T cell receptor beta chains were read from a single sample in a study of blood T cell repertoires in COVID-19. Assay: immunoSEQ multiplex PCR; the TCRdb copy retains only in-frame clones and omits some. The sample includes approximately 92,000 clones, around three quarters seen only once; the top ten take about 8.1%. Sequencing was performed on peripheral blood. The receptors come from a man in his forties or fifties who had recovered from COVID-19. Both conserved end residues are part of each CDR3. D genes are given only for firm matches.

V gene	J gene	D gene	CDR3 protein
TRBV20-1	TRBJ2-1	-	CSAHQGTEQFF
TRBV15	TRBJ1-2	-	CATSRERGLNYGYTF
TRBV3-1/TRBV3-2	TRBJ1-2	-	CASSQGSRNYGYTF
TRBV11-2	TRBJ1-2	-	CASSLTGAGGYTF
TRBV2	TRBJ1-1	TRBD1	CASRLGQGANTEAFF
TRBV7-2	TRBJ1-4	TRBD1	CASSPGTGFEKLFF
TRBV5-5	TRBJ1-6	-	CASSPGHISPLHF
TRBV3-1/TRBV3-2	TRBJ2-7	TRBD1	CASSQEASDRDLRYF
TRBV6-5	TRBJ1-1	TRBD1	CAGTRGQGETEAFF
TRBV6-2/TRBV6-3	TRBJ1-2	-	CASSYSGIYYGYTF
TRBV3-1/TRBV3-2	TRBJ2-2	-	CASSPRWVRGPKNTGELFF
TRBV3-1/TRBV3-2	TRBJ2-4	-	CASSPGQGINIQYF
TRBV10-3	TRBJ2-5	-	CAISEAGDWKTQYF
TRBV19	TRBJ2-7	TRBD1	CASSDRGQGSYEQYF
TRBV10-3	TRBJ2-3	TRBD1	CATLPGGSADTQYF
TRBV5-1	TRBJ1-1	TRBD1	CASSPDINAGGRSEAFF
TRBV7-6	TRBJ2-2	TRBD2	CASSSGLAGNTGELFF
TRBV3-1/TRBV3-2	TRBJ1-1	-	CASSLRGGNTEAFF